Sequencing of this T cell receptor (beta chain) was carried out in a study of shared T cell receptors in the human thymus. This clone was seen a handful of times. Clones were read by immunoSEQ multiplex PCR, and TCRdb kept only the in-frame ones, dropping some. The sample carries some 660,000 clones, about 87% recorded once. CDR1 is MGHDK, CDR2 SYGVNS, per germline. The CDR3 length is 16 residues. The V end was cut by 6 bases, the J end by 6 bases, with 22 bases between. A further study also used this sample, focusing on human thymus T cells. Per that paper: As related research reported, thymic repertoires overlapped highly among unrelated individuals.

J is TRBJ2-3 and V is TRBV25-1; possible D gene TRBD1, 5 bases. The TCR was taken from a boy in the first two years of life with a congenital heart defect. Sequences were obtained from thymocytes. CDR3 nucleotides: TGTGCCAGCAGCCCCCATGGGGCAGGCAAGGAGGATACGCAGTATTTT. Its protein product is CASSPHGAGKEDTQYF.